This entry features one TCR beta chain sequence. Its antigen is unidentified. Here immunoSEQ multiplex PCR was the method, and the copy in TCRdb shows in-frame clones only, minus some. Of about 68,000 clones in the sample, about 80% are singletons; the top ten hold about an eighth. The CDR3 spans 13 residues. Trimming removed 1 base at V and 16 bases at J, with 16 bases between. The germline gives CDR1 LGHDT, CDR2 YNNKEL (reference sequence). This entry comes from a study of T cell responses to AZD1222 COVID-19 vaccine. About the study: Timing groups of about 4 and about 12 weeks for second doses were pooled.

Findings and caveats of the study: Of the AZD1222 recipients, only 6 or 7 were seropositive at baseline. Following two doses of AZD1222, Spike-specific TCR breadth and depth rose. The study reported that nearly half of spike-specific TCRs target unmutated variant regions.

This specimen consisted of peripheral blood, obtained on day 0 of AZD1222 vaccination. This chain links TRBV3-1 (or the pseudogene TRBV3-2) with TRBJ1-4; unclear D gene. The receptor was isolated from an adult in good health. The CDR3 loop reads CASSQGFASPRFF. The CDR3 nucleotides read TGTGCCAGCAGCCAAGGTTTCGCCAGCCCTCGGTTTTTT.